This TCR beta chain originates from a study of blood T cell repertoires in COVID-19. Overall study context: COVID-19 samples, acute and convalescent, were from the United States, Italy and Spain. T cells, B-cell-depleted T cells, or PBMCs provided the cDNA or gDNA that served as material.

Per the study methods: How many nucleated cells were present was estimated from reference gene primer amplification. Clones were read by immunoSEQ multiplex PCR, and TCRdb kept only the in-frame ones, dropping some. For V, J and clone size, that table is used; D and trimming come from the DNA. The sample lists roughly 9,900 clones, roughly 79% occurring once. CDR1 is SEHNR and CDR2 is FQNEAQ in the germline V gene (reference sequence). CDR3 length equals 14 residues. V was trimmed by 4 bases and J by 2 bases, leaving 12 bases between them. The specimen sequenced was peripheral blood. The genes are TRBV7-9 and TRBJ2-7, with D possibly TRBD1 on 6 matching bases. The sequence was obtained from a human donor in a cohort sampled during active COVID-19. The CDR3 DNA reads as TGTGCCAGCAGCTACAACAGGGAGACCTACGAGCAGTACTTC. It codes for CASSYNRETYEQYF.